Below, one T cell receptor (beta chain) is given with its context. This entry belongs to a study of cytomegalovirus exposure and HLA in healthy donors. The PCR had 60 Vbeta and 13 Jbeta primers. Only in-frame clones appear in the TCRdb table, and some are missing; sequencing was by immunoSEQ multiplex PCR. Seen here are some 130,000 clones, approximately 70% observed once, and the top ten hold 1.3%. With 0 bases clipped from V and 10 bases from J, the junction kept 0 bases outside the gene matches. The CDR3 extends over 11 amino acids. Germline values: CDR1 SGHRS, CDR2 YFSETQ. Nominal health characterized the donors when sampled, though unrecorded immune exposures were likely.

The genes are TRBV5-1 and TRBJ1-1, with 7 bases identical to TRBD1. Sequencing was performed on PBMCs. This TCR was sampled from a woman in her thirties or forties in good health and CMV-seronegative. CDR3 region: CASSLEGAAFF. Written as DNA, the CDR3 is TGCGCCAGCAGCTTGGAGGGGGCAGCTTTCTTT.